A single sample is the source of the 5 T cell receptor beta chains below, sequenced in a study of beta chain features in type 1 diabetes. Every bit of the isolated RNA underwent reverse transcription, so sequencing read expressed TCRB transcripts. This table comes from immunoSEQ multiplex PCR, and its TCRdb copy is limited to in-frame clones, with some not included. The sample lists 130,000 or so clones, roughly 10% occurring once. Notes on the study in general: Shorter TCRB CDR3s, moderately but significantly so, marked every one of the four CD4+ subsets in Type 1 diabetes patients.

Their specific antigens are unknown. Specimen: central memory CD4+ T cells from blood. These receptors all stem from a man between 25 and 39 years old with type 1 diabetes.

V usage is TRBV30 and J usage is TRBJ1-5; D ambiguous. Trimming stripped 3 bases from V and 3 bases from J, with 9 bases between. CDR3 length equals 13 residues. The germline gives CDR1 GTSNPN, CDR2 SVGIG (reference sequence). Here the CDR3 reads CAWSTDINQPQHF. Here the CDR3 DNA reads TGTGCCTGGAGCACAGACATCAATCAGCCCCAGCATTTT.

The chain employs TRBV19 and TRBJ2-7; D remains ambiguous. CDR3 length: 10 amino acids. Germline V gene sequence: CDR1 LNHDA, CDR2 SQIVND (reference sequence). Trimming took off 7 bases at V and 3 bases at J, with 4 bases between the two ends. CDR3 residues: CASTHYEQYF. The CDR3, as DNA: TGTGCCAGTACCCACTACGAGCAGTACTTC.

To note about this clone: Other DNA sequences within the sample encode an identical CDR3. The V and J genes are TRBV9 and TRBJ2-5; 10 nucleotides match TRBD2. Germline V CDR1 and CDR2: SGDLS, YYNGEE. CDR3 length: 15 amino acids. J was trimmed by 4 bases and V by 0 bases; bases with no gene match: 3. The CDR3 here is CASSVAAGGRETQYF. In DNA form, the CDR3 reads TGTGCCAGCAGCGTAGCAGCGGGGGGGCGAGAGACCCAGTACTTC.

The chain links TRBV28 to TRBJ1-6; D gene ambiguous. Germline CDR1 and CDR2: MDHEN and SYDVKM. This CDR3 spans 14 amino acids. Trimming stripped 5 bases from V and 15 bases from J, with 20 bases between. CDR3 region: CASSILGHEYNLHF. The CDR3 nucleotides are TGTGCCAGCAGTATCCTTGGGCACGAGTATAACCTCCACTTT.

The table lists this clone with a few counts. At the DNA level, this CDR3 is encoded by other sequences in the same sample as well. The chain carries TRBV15 and TRBJ2-5; possible D gene TRBD1, 5 bases. CDR3 length: 14 amino acids. Per germline, CDR1 LNHNV and CDR2 YYDKDF (reference sequence). With 0 bases removed from V and 10 bases from J, the gap between germline ends came to 15 bases. The CDR3 region is CATSRDRTRVYQYF. The CDR3 nucleotides are TGTGCCACCAGCAGAGATCGAACCAGGGTTTACCAGTACTTC.